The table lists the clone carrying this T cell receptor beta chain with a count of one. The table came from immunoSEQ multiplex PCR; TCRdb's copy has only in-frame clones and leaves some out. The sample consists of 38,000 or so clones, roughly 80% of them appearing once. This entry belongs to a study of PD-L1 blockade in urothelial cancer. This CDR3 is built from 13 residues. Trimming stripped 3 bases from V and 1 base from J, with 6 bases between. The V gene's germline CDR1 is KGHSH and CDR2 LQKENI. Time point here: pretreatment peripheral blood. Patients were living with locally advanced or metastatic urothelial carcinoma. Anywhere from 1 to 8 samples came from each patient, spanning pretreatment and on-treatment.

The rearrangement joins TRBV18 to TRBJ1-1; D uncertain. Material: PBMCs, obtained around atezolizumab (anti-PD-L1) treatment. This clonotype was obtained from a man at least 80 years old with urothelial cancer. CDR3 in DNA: TGTGCCAGCTCACCGCAGTCGAACACTGAAGCTTTCTTT. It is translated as CASSPQSNTEAFF.